The 19 T cell receptor beta chains in this list originate from one sample, sequenced in a study of blood T cells in healthy people across ages. Through a sample-barcoded 5' primer and a J-beta primer mix, a second PCR was run for roughly 7 to 12 cycles. TCRdb called the 5' RACE reads again in MiXCR, with one record for every CDR3 protein. The data hold hundreds of thousands of distinct CDR3 sequences, with 55% to 75% observed a single time. Sequenced: blood. The receptor set was obtained from a man aged 25 to 45 in good health.

V gene TRBV6-2 or TRBV6-3 combines with J gene TRBJ1-5; D not certain. Germline values: CDR1 MNHEY, CDR2 SVGEGT. V was pared by 6 bases and J by 2 bases, with 29 bases between. This CDR3 has 20 amino acids. In DNA form, the CDR3 reads TGTGCCAGCAGCCCCGAATTGCGAGTTCTACTGGCTTTTCGCAATCAGCCCCAGCATTTT. Amino acid sequence: CASSPELRVLLAFRNQPQHF.

This clonotype was recorded at least ten times. The J gene is TRBJ2-7, the V gene TRBV2, with D perhaps matching TRBD1 (6 bases). Germline V gene data show CDR1 as SNHLY and CDR2 as FYNNEI. The CDR3 contains 13 residues. Trimming shortened V by 5 bases and J by 9 bases, and 17 bases separated the two germline ends. CDR3 amino acids: CASSSVTGSWQYF. The CDR3 nucleotides read TGTGCCAGCAGTTCCGTCACAGGGTCTTGGCAGTACTTC.

The CDR3 nucleotides read TGTGCCAGCAGGAGGGACGCCAATTCACCCCTCCACTTT. It codes for CASRRDANSPLHF. The chain is built from TRBV5-5 and TRBJ1-6; D might be TRBD1 (5 bases). V lost 5 bases to trimming and J lost 7 bases, with 10 bases between them. The CDR3 is 13 residues long. In germline, CDR1 is SGHKS, CDR2 YYEKEE (reference sequence).

This clonotype was seen a few times. The chain recombines TRBV29-1 with TRBJ1-2; tentatively, D is TRBD1 (6 bases). V lost 4 bases to trimming and J lost 7 bases, with 10 bases between them. CDR3 length: 11 residues. Germline values: CDR1 SQVTM, CDR2 ANQGSEA. The CDR3 spells CSVGGQAGYTF. The DNA of the CDR3 is TGCAGCGTTGGGGGGCAGGCTGGCTACACCTTC.

The J gene is TRBJ2-1, the V gene TRBV3-1; D unresolved. CDR1 and CDR2 (germline): LGHDT, YNNKEL (reference sequence). The CDR3 has 12 amino acids. Trimming cost V 3 bases and J 15 bases, with 15 bases left between them. In nucleotides, the CDR3 is TGTGCCAGCAGCCAGAAGTCGTATGATCCGTTCTTC. It yields the protein CASSQKSYDPFF.

Only a few counts were recorded for this clonotype. This chain uses TRBV15 with TRBJ2-7; 7 bases line up with TRBD2. Germline assignment: CDR1 LNHNV and CDR2 YYDKDF (reference sequence). CDR3 size: 16 residues. The trim removed 1 base at V and 0 bases at J, leaving 6 bases unmatched. In DNA form, the CDR3 reads TGTGCCACCAGCAGAGGGTGGCGGGGGTCCTCCTACGAGCAGTACTTC. This encodes CATSRGWRGSSYEQYF. Filled out from reference TRBV15 and TRBJ2-7, the complete variable domain reads DAMVIQNPRYQVTQFGKPVTLSCSQTLNHNVMYWYQQKSSQAPKLLFHYYDKDFNNEADTPDNFQSRRPNTSFCFLDIRSPGLGDTAMYLCATSRGWRGSSYEQYFGPGTRLTVT.

This clonotype was detected a few times. This chain links TRBV6-6 with TRBJ2-5; maybe TRBD2 (5 bases). CDR1 is MNHNY and CDR2 is SVGAGI in the germline V gene (reference sequence). V lost 2 bases to trimming and J lost 5 bases, with 9 bases between them. The CDR3 has 13 residues. The CDR3 loop is CASSYRDRETQYF. The DNA for the CDR3 is TGTGCCAGCAGTTACCGGGATAGGGAGACCCAGTACTTC.

J is TRBJ1-2 and V is TRBV11-2; D perhaps matches TRBD1 (5 bases). The V and J ends lost 1 base and 7 bases respectively, with 13 bases between them. The CDR3 length is 14 residues. Per the germline V gene, CDR1 is SGHAT and CDR2 is FQNNGV. The DNA of the CDR3 is TGTGCCAGCAGCTTAGTGTATTGGAGGGGTGGCTACACCTTC. Encoded protein: CASSLVYWRGGYTF.

This chain connects TRBV27 to TRBJ2-7; 9 nucleotides agree with TRBD2. The length of the CDR3 is 17 residues. Germline lookup yields CDR1 MNHEY and CDR2 SMNVEV (reference sequence). J gave up 0 bases and V 6 bases, and 12 bases lay outside the gene matches. In nucleotides, the CDR3 is TGTGCCAGCAGCTATGGTCGAAGCGGGGGGCTCTCCTACGAGCAGTACTTC. This codes for CASSYGRSGGLSYEQYF.

The V call is TRBV7-2, the J call TRBJ2-3; D ambiguous. The CDR3 contains 14 residues. Trimming took off 1 base at V and 6 bases at J, with 11 bases between the two ends. The germline gives CDR1 SGHTA, CDR2 FQGNSA. The CDR3 DNA is TGTGCCAGCAGCTTAGAGCTGTTGGCCGATACGCAGTATTTT. This translates into CASSLELLADTQYF.

This clonotype has a handful of counts. The CDR3 DNA is TGCAGCGCCACGGGTGGGATCCCCTACGAGCAGTACTTC. Protein product: CSATGGIPYEQYF. The genes are TRBV29-1 and TRBJ2-7; D remains ambiguous. Germline V gene lookup returns CDR1 SQVTM and CDR2 ANQGSEA. This CDR3 region has 13 residues. Trimming took 7 bases from V and 2 from J, leaving 15 bases between them.

This clonotype appeared a few times. This CDR3 is CASSPPDNEQFF. The CDR3 DNA is TGTGCCAGCAGCCCCCCGGATAATGAGCAGTTCTTC. The chain is built from TRBV4-2 and TRBJ2-1; D is unresolved. CDR1 LGHNA and CDR2 YNFKEQ come from the germline V gene. The V end was cut by 4 bases, the J end by 7 bases, with 8 bases between. This CDR3 contains 12 residues.

CDR3 DNA: TGTGCCAGCAGCCCCAGTCTGTGGAGGGCCTACAATGAGCAGTTCTTC. Translated: CASSPSLWRAYNEQFF. The genes are TRBV7-9 and TRBJ2-1; the D gene is possibly TRBD2 (6 bases). The CDR3 runs to 16 residues. Germline CDR1 is SEHNR and CDR2 is FQNEAQ (reference sequence). Between the trimmed V and J ends, which lost 5 bases and 2 bases, there was a span of 16 bases.

The chain employs TRBV3-1 and TRBJ2-1, with 8 bases matching TRBD2. The CDR3 runs to 15 residues. The V segment lost 1 base and the J segment 9 bases; nucleotides outside the gene matches: 8. Germline V gene sequence: CDR1 LGHDT, CDR2 YNNKEL (reference sequence). CDR3 protein: CASSQGRGGSSEQFF. The CDR3 DNA sequence: TGTGCCAGCAGCCAAGGACGGGGGGGTTCGTCTGAGCAGTTCTTC.

A single count supports this clonotype. The junction shows a germline mismatch at one end, possibly a read error. V and J are TRBV7-2 and TRBJ1-5, with unresolved D. Germline CDR1 and CDR2: SGHTA and FQGNSA. This CDR3 region has 13 residues. In nucleotides, the CDR3 is TGTGCCAGCAGCTCTGATAGCAATCAGTCCCAGCATTTT. Its protein product is CASSSDSNQSQHF.

The chain has TRBV2 and TRBJ2-5; TRBD1 matches at 9 bases. V trimming: 10 bases; J trimming: 4 bases; junction bases outside the gene matches: 7. The CDR3 runs 13 residues. Germline lookup yields CDR1 SNHLY and CDR2 FYNNEI. The CDR3 reads CATRDRVTETQYF. CDR3 DNA: TGTGCCACCCGGGACAGGGTGACAGAGACCCAGTACTTC.

The V gene is TRBV28, the J gene TRBJ2-1, with unresolved D. Germline loops: CDR1 MDHEN, CDR2 SYDVKM. The CDR3 has 13 amino acids. Between the trimmed V and J ends, which lost 5 bases and 6 bases, there was a span of 11 bases. CDR3 sequence (DNA): TGTGCCAGCAGTAGACAAAGCCTCAATGAGCAGTTCTTC. It specifies CASSRQSLNEQFF.

The chain joins TRBV29-1 to TRBJ1-2; no clear D gene. The V end was cut by 1 base, the J end by 4 bases, with 7 bases between. CDR1 is SQVTM, CDR2 ANQGSEA, per germline. The CDR3 covers 12 residues. The CDR3 protein is CSVEVPLYGYTF. In nucleotides, the CDR3 is TGCAGCGTTGAAGTCCCACTCTATGGCTACACCTTC.

This chain links TRBV14 with TRBJ2-5, with 8 bases that match TRBD1. This CDR3 region has 13 residues. V dropped 8 bases and J dropped 4; count of bases not matched to a gene: 6. The V gene's germline CDR1 is SGHDN and CDR2 FVKESK. The CDR3 loop reads CASGYTGGETQYF. The CDR3 coding sequence is TGTGCCAGCGGATACACAGGGGGAGAGACCCAGTACTTC.